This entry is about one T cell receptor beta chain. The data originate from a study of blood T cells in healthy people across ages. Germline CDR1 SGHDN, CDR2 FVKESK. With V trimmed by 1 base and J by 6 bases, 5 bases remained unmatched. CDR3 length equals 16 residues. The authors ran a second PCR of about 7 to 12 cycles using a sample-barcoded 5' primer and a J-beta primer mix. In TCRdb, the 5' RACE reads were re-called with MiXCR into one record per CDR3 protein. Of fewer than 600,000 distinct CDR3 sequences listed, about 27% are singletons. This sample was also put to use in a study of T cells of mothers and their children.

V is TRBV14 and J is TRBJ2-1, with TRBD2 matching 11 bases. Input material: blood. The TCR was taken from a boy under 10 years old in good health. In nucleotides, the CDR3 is TGTGCCAGCAGCCAAGTTCTAGCGGGAGGCGGCAATGAGCAGTTCTTC. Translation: CASSQVLAGGGNEQFF. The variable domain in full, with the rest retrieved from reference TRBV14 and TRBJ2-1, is EAGVTQFPSHSVIEKGQTVTLRCDPISGHDNLYWYRRVMGKEIKFLLHFVKESKQDESGMPNNRFLAERTGGTYSTLKVQPAELEDSGVYFCASSQVLAGGGNEQFFGPGTRLTVL.